These T cell receptor beta chains were read from a single sample in a study of blood T cells in healthy people across ages. TCRdb passed the 5' RACE reads through MiXCR, listing each CDR3 protein once. The table shows about 1,500,000 distinct CDR3 sequences, with 28% occurring only once. Sequenced sample: blood. The source is a woman in her twenties or thirties in good health. CDR3s include the opening cysteine and the closing phenylalanine or tryptophan. A D gene is named only where the DNA matches it firmly. The size entry is marked missing in some rows and otherwise reads once, few, many or a size class.

J: TRBJ2-5; size: few; D: TRBD1; V: TRBV10-3; DNA: TGTGCCATCAGTGACTACCGGGACAGGGCAGGGACCCAGTACTTC; CDR3: CAISDYRDRAGTQYF
J: TRBJ1-1; size: -; D: TRBD1; V: TRBV5-5; DNA: TGTGCCAGCAGCTCTCAACAGGGGGTGGACACTGAAGCTTTCTTT; CDR3: CASSSQQGVDTEAFF
J: TRBJ1-4; size: few; D: -; V: TRBV9; DNA: TGTGCCAGCAGCCCACATGGAGGAGTGGGGGAAAAACTGTTTTTT; CDR3: CASSPHGGVGEKLFF
J: TRBJ1-2; size: -; D: -; V: TRBV18; DNA: TGTGCCAGCTCACCCGCGACAGACTATGGCTACACCTTC; CDR3: CASSPATDYGYTF
J: TRBJ2-4; size: many; D: -; V: TRBV19; DNA: TGTGCCAGTAGTATAGCAGCTACTAGCATTCAGTACTTC; CDR3: CASSIAATSIQYF
J: TRBJ2-7; size: many; D: TRBD1; V: TRBV6-5; DNA: TGTGCCAGCAGTTACGGGACAGGGGGTTCCTACGAGCAGTACTTC; CDR3: CASSYGTGGSYEQYF
J: TRBJ1-1; size: -; D: -; V: TRBV29-1; DNA: TGCAGCGTGTTGATTCAGCCAGGCAACACTGAAGCTTTCTTT; CDR3: CSVLIQPGNTEAFF
J: TRBJ1-4; size: few; D: -; V: TRBV7-9; DNA: TGTGCCAGCAGCCCCTTCGGTAATGAAAAACTGTTTTTT; CDR3: CASSPFGNEKLFF
J: TRBJ2-7; size: many; D: -; V: TRBV20-1; DNA: TGCAGTGCTAGCCGTCAGGTCGGGGATCCCTACGAGCAGTACTTC; CDR3: CSASRQVGDPYEQYF
J: TRBJ2-7; size: -; D: TRBD2; V: TRBV2; DNA: TGTGCCAGCATCGCGACTAGCGGGACGGGGCAGTACTTC; CDR3: CASIATSGTGQYF
J: TRBJ2-3; size: -; D: -; V: TRBV15; DNA: TGTGCCACCAGCAGCTGGGTCAGGGCCTGGGGGTTTTTTAGCACAGATACGCAGTATTTT; CDR3: CATSSWVRAWGFFSTDTQYF
J: TRBJ2-7; size: -; D: -; V: TRBV20-1; DNA: TGCAGTGCTAGAGAGATGGGCTCGAGGAGCTCCTACGAGCAGTACTTC; CDR3: CSAREMGSRSSYEQYF
J: TRBJ2-5; size: -; D: TRBD2; V: TRBV29-1; DNA: TGCAGCGCTGTTTTTGGTCTAGCGGGAGTGGGTCACCAAGAGACCCAGTACTTC; CDR3: CSAVFGLAGVGHQETQYF
J: TRBJ1-5; size: few; D: -; V: TRBV28; DNA: TGTGCCAGCAGCCAGCTCGGGGAAGACCTAAATCAGCCCCAGCATTTT; CDR3: CASSQLGEDLNQPQHF
J: TRBJ2-7; size: many; D: TRBD1; V: TRBV12-3/TRBV12-4; DNA: TGTGCCAGCAGAGAAGGGGGCGTTGAAGCCTACGAGCAGTACTTC; CDR3: CASREGGVEAYEQYF
J: TRBJ1-1; size: -; D: TRBD1; V: TRBV9; DNA: TGTGCCAGCAGCGTAGAATCGGGGGACAGGGGGCCTAATATGAACACTGAAGCTTTCTTT; CDR3: CASSVESGDRGPNMNTEAFF
J: TRBJ2-1; size: -; D: -; V: TRBV5-6; DNA: TGTGCCAGCAGCCGGATGTTAGGTAGAAGATACAATGAGCAGTTCTTC; CDR3: CASSRMLGRRYNEQFF
J: TRBJ2-1; size: many; D: -; V: TRBV12-3/TRBV12-4; DNA: TGTGCCAGCAGCTTTACACGGGATGAGCAGTTCTTC; CDR3: CASSFTRDEQFF
J: TRBJ1-4; size: few; D: TRBD1; V: TRBV27; DNA: TGTGCCAGCAGTCGAGGCGGCAGGGGGTCTAATGAAAAACTGTTTTTT; CDR3: CASSRGGRGSNEKLFF
J: TRBJ2-1; size: few; D: -; V: TRBV20-1; DNA: TGCAGTGCTAGAGATAAAAGGGCGGGAAAACGGAATGAGCAGTTCTTC; CDR3: CSARDKRAGKRNEQFF
J: TRBJ2-7; size: -; D: -; V: TRBV28; DNA: TGTGCCAGCAGTCCGGGCCGGGCGGAGCGGTCCTACGAGCAGTACTTC; CDR3: CASSPGRAERSYEQYF
J: TRBJ2-6; size: -; D: -; V: TRBV12-3/TRBV12-4; DNA: TGTGCCAGCACCATGAACGATGGGGCCAACGTCCCGACTTTC; CDR3: CASTMNDGANVPTF
J: TRBJ1-1; size: few; D: -; V: TRBV12-3/TRBV12-4; DNA: TGTGCCAGCAGATCTCACGGGCAGGAGGGGACTGAAGCTTTCTTT; CDR3: CASRSHGQEGTEAFF
J: TRBJ2-3; size: -; D: -; V: TRBV9; DNA: TGTGCCAGCAGCGACTGGGACACCTCCACAGATACGCAGTATTTT; CDR3: CASSDWDTSTDTQYF
J: TRBJ2-1; size: many; D: TRBD2; V: TRBV12-3/TRBV12-4; DNA: TGTGCCAGCAGGAGCGGGGTCAATGAGCAGTTCTTC; CDR3: CASRSGVNEQFF
J: TRBJ2-5; size: -; D: TRBD2; V: TRBV3-1; DNA: TGTGCCAGCAGCCAGGAAGGACTAGCGGGGGGTGGGACCCAGTACTTC; CDR3: CASSQEGLAGGGTQYF
J: TRBJ1-1; size: -; D: -; V: TRBV5-1; DNA: TGCGCCAGCAGCTTGGTTGCAGGGAGCATGAACACTGAAGCTTTCTTT; CDR3: CASSLVAGSMNTEAFF
J: TRBJ2-5; size: -; D: -; V: TRBV12-3/TRBV12-4; DNA: TGTGCCACCAGTTTAGGGGCGGAGACCCAGTACTTC; CDR3: CATSLGAETQYF